The 21 T cell receptor beta chains listed next were all sequenced from one sample in a study of blood T cells in healthy people across ages (dated by TCRdb to about 2015). The library came from 5' RACE. TCRdb names Illumina HiSeq 2500 as the instrument used. The second PCR ran for roughly 6 to 11 cycles and used a J-beta primer mix along with a sample-barcoded 5' primer. Using fastp trimming at Q25 and MiXCR clonotype assembly, TCRdb reanalyzed the public sequencing data and kept in-frame beta chains. All rows with the same CDR3 protein become a single entry with the most common DNA and genes. This sample is represented by 800,000 or so distinct CDR3 sequences; roughly 25% of them were singletons. The ten largest account for 3% to 4.5% of the sample. These data also featured in a second study, about T cells of mothers and their children.

The sequenced sample was blood. The source of these receptors is a boy younger than 18 in good health.

The chain combines TRBV12-3 or TRBV12-4 with TRBJ2-5; the D call may be TRBD1 or TRBD2 (5 bases each). This CDR3 is built from 15 residues. V shed 6 bases and J shed 5 bases, with 19 bases lying between them. The CDR3 DNA sequence: TGTGCCAGCAGGGAAGGACACCAGGAGGTCGAGACCCAGTACTTC. Its protein product is CASREGHQEVETQYF.

This clonotype was observed a handful of times. The chain links TRBV12-3 or TRBV12-4 to TRBJ2-5; 12 bases are shared with TRBD2. Matching the DNA end better, TRBJ2-1 makes the J call doubtful. This CDR3 spans 17 amino acids. CDR3: CASSLKWTSGDYNEQFF. The CDR3 nucleotides are TGTGCCAGCAGTTTAAAGTGGACTAGCGGGGACTACAATGAGCAGTTCTTC.

V and J are TRBV20-1 and TRBJ2-1, with 7 bases fitting TRBD2. The CDR3 runs to 15 residues. V lost 1 base to trimming and J lost 12 bases; unmatched junction nucleotides: 15. The germline gives CDR1 DFQATT, CDR2 SNEGSKA (reference sequence). The chain's CDR3 is CSARGGAGEFRRQFF. The DNA of the CDR3 is TGCAGTGCTAGAGGCGGCGCGGGAGAGTTCCGTAGGCAGTTCTTC.

The V call is TRBV6-2 or TRBV6-3, the J call TRBJ2-5; a weak D match, TRBD2 (6 bases). Germline V CDR1 and CDR2: MNHEY, SVGEGT. This CDR3 is built from 15 residues. Trimming took 5 bases from V and 4 from J, leaving 17 bases between them. CDR3 bases: TGTGCCAGCAGTCGGCGGGACCGGAGGGGAGAGACCCAGTACTTC. It encodes CASSRRDRRGETQYF.

The rearrangement uses TRBV12-3 or TRBV12-4 and TRBJ2-7; TRBD1 agrees at 8 bases. This CDR3 has 15 residues. J lost 0 bases, V lost 7 bases, and 8 bases had no gene match. The CDR3 reads CASTLQGGISYEQYF. The CDR3 DNA reads as TGTGCCAGCACCTTACAGGGGGGAATCTCCTACGAGCAGTACTTC.

At least ten counts were recorded for this clonotype. This chain joins TRBV12-3 or TRBV12-4 and TRBJ1-4; TRBD1 matches at 9 bases. This CDR3 contains 14 residues. The V segment lost 6 bases and the J segment 7 bases; nucleotides outside the gene matches: 6. The CDR3 loop reads CASSPGQGSEKLFF. The CDR3 DNA sequence: TGTGCCAGCAGCCCGGGACAGGGTAGTGAAAAACTGTTTTTT.

The V call is TRBV30, the J call TRBJ2-5; D unclear. Gene TRBJ2-7 matches the end of the DNA better, so the J call may be wrong. Germline V CDR1 and CDR2: GTSNPN, SVGIG (reference sequence). The CDR3 extends over 15 amino acids. This chain's CDR3 is CAWSVGWGAIYEQYF. The CDR3 nucleotides are TGTGCCTGGAGTGTAGGTTGGGGTGCGATCTACGAGCAGTACTTC.

This clonotype showed up many times. The chain couples TRBV6-1 to TRBJ2-1; the match to TRBD2 covers 7 bases. The CDR3 sequence is 11 residues long. Germline V gives CDR1 MNHNS, CDR2 SASEGT. V shed 1 base and J 16 bases; nucleotides not matched to a gene: 4. DNA for the CDR3: TGTGCCAGCAGTGAAGGACTAGCATCATTCTTC. Translating gives CASSEGLASFF.

This chain uses TRBV28 with TRBJ2-5; the match to TRBD2 covers 12 bases. CDR1 and CDR2 (germline): MDHEN, SYDVKM. V lost 5 bases to trimming and J lost 5 bases; unmatched junction nucleotides: 12. This CDR3 is built from 17 residues. The CDR3 bases are TGTGCCAGCAGTCCGACTAGCGGGAGTCTCGATTTGGAGACCCAGTACTTC. This codes for CASSPTSGSLDLETQYF.

This clonotype was observed a handful of times. The V gene is TRBV4-3, the J gene TRBJ2-1, with 11 bases fitting TRBD2. Germline CDR1 LGHNA, CDR2 YSLEER. The CDR3 extends over 21 amino acids. With 1 base clipped from V and 10 bases from J, the junction kept 24 bases outside the gene matches. The DNA of the CDR3 is TGCGCCAGCAGCCAAGTCATTGCCGAGGGACTAGCGGTGGGGTTGGAGGAGGAGCAGTTCTTC. Translating gives CASSQVIAEGLAVGLEEEQFF.

This chain joins TRBV3-1 and TRBJ1-1; TRBD1 matches at 10 bases. This CDR3 has 16 residues. J was trimmed by 4 bases and V by 7 bases; bases with no gene match: 12. From germline, CDR1 is LGHDT and CDR2 YNNKEL (reference sequence). CDR3 sequence (DNA): TGTGCCAGCACCCCCTGGACAGGGGGAATGGGCACTGAAGCTTTCTTT. It specifies CASTPWTGGMGTEAFF.

This clonotype appeared many times. This chain uses TRBV28 with TRBJ2-7, with 14 bases fitting TRBD2. The V gene's germline CDR1 is MDHEN and CDR2 SYDVKM. This CDR3 comprises 16 residues. V dropped 6 bases and J dropped 5; count of bases not matched to a gene: 9. CDR3 sequence reads: CASSNPGTSGSHEQYF. The CDR3 DNA reads as TGTGCCAGCAGCAACCCTGGGACTAGCGGGAGCCACGAGCAGTACTTC.

Turning to this clonotype: Mismatch with germline at one junction end may stem from a read error. The genes are TRBV7-3 and TRBJ2-5; no definite D call. The germline V gene has CDR1 SGHTA and CDR2 FQGTGA. This CDR3 spans 13 amino acids. The CDR3 protein is CASSRSLKETQYF. CDR3 bases: TGTGCTAGCAGCCGTAGTTTAAAAGAGACCCAGTACTTC.

V usage is TRBV7-2 and J usage is TRBJ1-4; 9 nucleotides agree with TRBD1. CDR1 and CDR2 from the germline V gene are SGHTA and FQGNSA. This CDR3 contains 14 residues. Trimming cost V 5 bases and J 5 bases; bases outside gene matches: 3. CDR3 DNA sequence: TGTGCCAGCAGCACGGGACAGGGAAATGAAAAACTGTTTTTT. Its protein product is CASSTGQGNEKLFF.

V gene TRBV20-1 combines with J gene TRBJ1-5; D is possibly TRBD1 (6 bases). The CDR3 contains 12 residues. Trimming took off 1 base at V and 7 bases at J, with 8 bases between the two ends. Germline V CDR1 and CDR2: DFQATT, SNEGSKA (reference sequence). The CDR3 nucleotides are TGCAGTGCTAGAGTACAGGGACAGCCCCAGCATTTT. Its translation is CSARVQGQPQHF.

This clonotype appeared a few times. The V gene is TRBV3-1, the J gene TRBJ1-1, with D possibly TRBD1 on 6 matching bases. Germline V CDR1 and CDR2: LGHDT, YNNKEL (reference sequence). The CDR3 contains 16 residues. V was pared by 1 base and J by 0 bases, with 12 bases between. The CDR3 is CASSQVRGRMNTEAFF. The CDR3 DNA reads as TGTGCCAGCAGCCAAGTCAGGGGACGAATGAACACTGAAGCTTTCTTT.

This clonotype has only a few counts. This rearrangement joins TRBV10-3 to TRBJ2-7; possibly TRBD2 for D (6 bases). The CDR3 loop spans 14 amino acids. Germline CDR1 reads ENHRY; CDR2 reads SYGVKD. Trimming stripped 0 bases from V and 9 bases from J, with 15 bases between. The CDR3 DNA sequence: TGTGCCATCAGTGAGTCGGGCGGAGGGCCTAGGCAGTACTTC. Protein: CAISESGGGPRQYF.

V usage is TRBV4-3 and J usage is TRBJ2-7; 7 bases line up with TRBD2. V gave up 4 bases and J gave up 3 bases; unmatched junction bases: 12. Germline CDR1 reads LGHNA; CDR2 reads YSLEER. CDR3 size: 16 residues. CDR3 DNA sequence: TGCGCCAGCAGCCTCCAGCGGGGTGGGGCGGACTACGAGCAGTACTTC. Residues: CASSLQRGGADYEQYF.

The chain joins TRBV20-1 to TRBJ2-5, with D perhaps matching TRBD2 (6 bases). The J call is uncertain, as TRBJ2-7 better fits the DNA end. The germline V gene has CDR1 DFQATT and CDR2 SNEGSKA (reference sequence). The CDR3 length is 13 residues. The CDR3 coding sequence is TGCAGTGCTAGAGATCGGGAGTCCTACGAGCAGTACTTC. The encoded protein is CSARDRESYEQYF.

Notes on this clonotype: A read error may account for a junction end that differs from germline. The chain uses TRBV7-7 and TRBJ2-5, with TRBD2 as a possible D gene (5 bases). Germline V lookup: CDR1 SSHAT, CDR2 FNYEAQ (reference sequence). This CDR3 has 15 residues. CDR3 sequence: CASSLEIAHQETQYF. CDR3 coding DNA: TGTGCTAGCAGCTTAGAGATAGCGCACCAAGAGACCCAGTACTTC.

This clonotype was found a few times. The CDR3 spells CASSVGGQGPWETQYF. Written as DNA, the CDR3 is TGTGCCAGCAGCGTAGGGGGACAGGGGCCGTGGGAGACCCAGTACTTC. The chain uses TRBV9 and TRBJ2-5, with TRBD1 matching over 10 bases. The CDR3 extends over 16 amino acids. Looked up from germline, CDR1 is SGDLS and CDR2 is YYNGEE. Unmatched junction bases numbered 7, after V lost 0 bases and J lost 5 bases.